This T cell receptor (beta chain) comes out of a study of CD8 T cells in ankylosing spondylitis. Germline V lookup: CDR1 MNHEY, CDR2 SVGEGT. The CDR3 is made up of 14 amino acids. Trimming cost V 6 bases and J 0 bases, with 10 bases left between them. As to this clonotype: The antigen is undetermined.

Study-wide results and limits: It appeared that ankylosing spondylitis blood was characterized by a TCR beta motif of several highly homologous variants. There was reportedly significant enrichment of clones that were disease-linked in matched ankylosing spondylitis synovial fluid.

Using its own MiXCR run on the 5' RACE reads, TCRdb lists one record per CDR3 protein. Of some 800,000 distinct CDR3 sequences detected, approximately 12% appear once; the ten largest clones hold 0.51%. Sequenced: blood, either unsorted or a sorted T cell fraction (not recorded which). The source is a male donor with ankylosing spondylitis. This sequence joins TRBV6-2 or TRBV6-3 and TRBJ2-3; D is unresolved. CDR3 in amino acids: CASRLETSTDTQYF. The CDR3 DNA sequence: TGTGCCAGCAGACTCGAAACTAGCACAGATACGCAGTATTTT.